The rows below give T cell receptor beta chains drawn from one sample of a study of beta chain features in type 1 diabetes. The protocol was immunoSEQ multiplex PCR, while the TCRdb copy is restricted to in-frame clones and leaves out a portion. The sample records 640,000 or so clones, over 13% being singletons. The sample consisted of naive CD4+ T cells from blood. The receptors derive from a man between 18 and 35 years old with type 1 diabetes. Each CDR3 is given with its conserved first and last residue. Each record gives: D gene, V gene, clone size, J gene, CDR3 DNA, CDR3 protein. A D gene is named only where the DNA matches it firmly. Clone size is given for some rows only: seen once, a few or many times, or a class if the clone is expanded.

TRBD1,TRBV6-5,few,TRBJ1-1,TGTGCCAGCAGTTACACCGCCCAGGGGGCTTGGACTGAAGCTTTCTTT,CASSYTAQGAWTEAFF
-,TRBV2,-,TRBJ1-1,TGTGCCAGCAGTGAAGCGCTTAGGGGATTGGCTTTCTTT,CASSEALRGLAFF
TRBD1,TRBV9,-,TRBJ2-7,TGTGCCAGCAGCGTAGGAAGGGACAGGGGATCCCACGAGCAGTACTTC,CASSVGRDRGSHEQYF
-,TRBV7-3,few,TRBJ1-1,TGTGCCAGCAGCTATACAGGGAAGGGCACTGAAGCTTTCTTT,CASSYTGKGTEAFF
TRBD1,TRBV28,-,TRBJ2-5,TGTGCCAGCAGTTTTTCTTCGGGACAGGGGCCCCAAGAGACCCAGTACTTC,CASSFSSGQGPQETQYF
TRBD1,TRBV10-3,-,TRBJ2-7,TGTGCCATCAGGGGGACAGTTTCTCCCGAGCAGTACTTC,CAIRGTVSPEQYF
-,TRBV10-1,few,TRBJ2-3,TGCGCCAGCAGTGAGTCTGGGGTTTATGCAGATACGCAGTATTTT,CASSESGVYADTQYF
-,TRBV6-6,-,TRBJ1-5,TGTGCCAGCAGTTACTCTCAAAATCAGCCCCAGCATTTT,CASSYSQNQPQHF
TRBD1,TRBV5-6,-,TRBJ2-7,TGTGCCAGCTCGAGGACAGGGGACACCTACGAGCAGTACTTC,CASSRTGDTYEQYF
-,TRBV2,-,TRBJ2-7,TGTGCCAGCAGTGAAGCGGTGAGGCCGCCCAGTGCCTACGAGCAGTACTTC,CASSEAVRPPSAYEQYF
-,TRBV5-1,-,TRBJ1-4,TGCGCCAGCAGCACGACCCGGGGCGCAACTAATGAAAAACTGTTTTTT,CASSTTRGATNEKLFF